This T cell receptor (beta chain) was sequenced in a study of regulatory T cells in long-lasting Graves disease. In its sample, this clonotype was seen many times. This sample's time point: newly diagnosed GD, antithyroid drugs for less than 3 months. Extracted RNA from PBMCs served as the source of the TCR library. According to the study, TCR beta libraries were built with iRepertoire HTBI primers and CDR3-region Arm-PCR. In TCRdb, the multiplex PCR reads were re-called with MiXCR into one record per CDR3 protein. The table lists about 620,000 distinct CDR3 sequences, around 17% of them singletons. CDR3 length: 19 amino acids. Germline assignment: CDR1 MDHEN and CDR2 SYDVKM. V lost 3 bases and J lost 0; bases outside the gene matches: 8. These records were also assigned to another study, of T cells in Graves' hyperthyroidism and ophthalmopathy. From that second work: Graves' hyperthyroidism was deemed stable given no ophthalmopathy progression within 18 months. First-round RT-PCR with HTBI primers amplified the TCR CDR3 region.

This receptor was identified in a woman in her twenties or thirties with Graves disease. The chain is built from TRBV28 and TRBJ2-1; the match to TRBD2 covers 13 bases. The starting material was peripheral blood mononuclear cells (PBMCs), obtained at new diagnosis, from a patient treated with antithyroid drugs. The CDR3 sequence: CASSFSGLAGPSSYNEQFF. Here the CDR3 DNA reads TGTGCCAGCAGTTTCTCGGGACTAGCGGGACCGTCCTCCTACAATGAGCAGTTCTTC.